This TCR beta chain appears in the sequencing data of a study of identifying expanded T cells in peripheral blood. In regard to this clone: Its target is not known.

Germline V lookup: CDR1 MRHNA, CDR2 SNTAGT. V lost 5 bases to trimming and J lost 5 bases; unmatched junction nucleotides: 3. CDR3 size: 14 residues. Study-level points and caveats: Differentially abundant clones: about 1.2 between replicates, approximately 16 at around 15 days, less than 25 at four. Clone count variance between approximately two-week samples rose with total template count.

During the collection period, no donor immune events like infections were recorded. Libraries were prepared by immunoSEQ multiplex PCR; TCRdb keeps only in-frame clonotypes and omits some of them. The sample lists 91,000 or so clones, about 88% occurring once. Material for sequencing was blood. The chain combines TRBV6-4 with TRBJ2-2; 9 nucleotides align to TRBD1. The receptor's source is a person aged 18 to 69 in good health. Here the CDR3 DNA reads TGTGCCAGCAGTCCCGGGACAGGGACCGGGGAGCTGTTTTTT. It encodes CASSPGTGTGELFF.